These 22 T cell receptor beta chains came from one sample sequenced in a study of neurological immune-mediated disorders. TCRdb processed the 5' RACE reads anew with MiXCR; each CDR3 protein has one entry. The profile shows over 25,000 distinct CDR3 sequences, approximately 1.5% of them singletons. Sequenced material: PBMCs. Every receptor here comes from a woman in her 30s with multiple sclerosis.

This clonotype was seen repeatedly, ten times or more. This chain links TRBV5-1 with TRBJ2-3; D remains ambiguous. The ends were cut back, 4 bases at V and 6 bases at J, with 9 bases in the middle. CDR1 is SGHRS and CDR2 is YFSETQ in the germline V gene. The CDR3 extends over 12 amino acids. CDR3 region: CASSVAVDTQYF. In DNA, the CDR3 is TGCGCCAGCAGCGTCGCCGTGGATACGCAGTATTTT.

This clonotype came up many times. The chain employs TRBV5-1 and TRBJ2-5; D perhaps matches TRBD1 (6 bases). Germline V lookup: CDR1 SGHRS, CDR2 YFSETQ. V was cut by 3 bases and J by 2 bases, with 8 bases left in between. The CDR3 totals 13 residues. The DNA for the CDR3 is TGCGCCAGCAGCTCGGACAGACAAGAGACCCAGTACTTC. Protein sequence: CASSSDRQETQYF.

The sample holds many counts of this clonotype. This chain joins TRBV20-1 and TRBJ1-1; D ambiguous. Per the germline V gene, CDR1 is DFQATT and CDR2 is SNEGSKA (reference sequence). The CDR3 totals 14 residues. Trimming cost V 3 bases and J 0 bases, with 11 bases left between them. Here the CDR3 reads CSASPGNVNTEAFF. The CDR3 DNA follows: TGCAGTGCTAGTCCCGGGAACGTGAACACTGAAGCTTTCTTT.

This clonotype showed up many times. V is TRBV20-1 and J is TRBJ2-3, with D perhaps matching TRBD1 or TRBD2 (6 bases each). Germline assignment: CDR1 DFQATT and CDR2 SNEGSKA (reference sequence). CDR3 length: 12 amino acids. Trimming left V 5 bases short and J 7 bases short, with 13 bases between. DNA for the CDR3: TGCAGTGCTCCCGGGGGCGGGAATACGCAGTATTTT. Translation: CSAPGGGNTQYF.

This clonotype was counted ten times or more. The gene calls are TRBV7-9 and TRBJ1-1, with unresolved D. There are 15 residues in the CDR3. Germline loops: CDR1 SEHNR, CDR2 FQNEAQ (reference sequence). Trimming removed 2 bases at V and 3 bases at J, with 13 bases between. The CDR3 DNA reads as TGTGCCAGCAGCTTATTTTCTGGTAGGGACACTGAAGCTTTCTTT. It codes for CASSLFSGRDTEAFF.

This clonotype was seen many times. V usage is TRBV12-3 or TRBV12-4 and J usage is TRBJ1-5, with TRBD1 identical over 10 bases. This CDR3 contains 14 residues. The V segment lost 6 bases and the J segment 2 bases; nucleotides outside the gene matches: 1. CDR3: CASRGTGGNQPQHF. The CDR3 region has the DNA TGTGCCAGCAGGGGGACAGGGGGCAATCAGCCCCAGCATTTT.

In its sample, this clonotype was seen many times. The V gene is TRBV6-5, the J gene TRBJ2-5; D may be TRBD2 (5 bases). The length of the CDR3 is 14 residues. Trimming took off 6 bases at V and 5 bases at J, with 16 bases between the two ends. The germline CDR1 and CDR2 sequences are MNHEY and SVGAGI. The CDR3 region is CASSPRARAETQYF. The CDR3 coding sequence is TGTGCCAGCAGCCCGAGGGCCCGGGCGGAGACCCAGTACTTC.

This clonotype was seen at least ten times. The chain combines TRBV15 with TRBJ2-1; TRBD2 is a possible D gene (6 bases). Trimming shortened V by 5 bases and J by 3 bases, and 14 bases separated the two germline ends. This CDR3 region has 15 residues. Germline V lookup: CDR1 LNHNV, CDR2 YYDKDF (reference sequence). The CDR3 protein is CATSVTPGSYNEQFF. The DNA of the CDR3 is TGTGCCACCAGCGTGACCCCCGGGAGCTACAATGAGCAGTTCTTC.

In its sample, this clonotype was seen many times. This CDR3 reads CSARDALYDGGTQYF. CDR3 sequence (DNA): TGCAGTGCTAGAGACGCCCTCTACGACGGCGGTACGCAGTATTTT. This chain joins TRBV20-1 and TRBJ2-3; D remains ambiguous. The CDR3 consists of 15 residues. With 0 bases removed from V and 8 bases from J, the gap between germline ends came to 18 bases. Germline CDR1 reads DFQATT; CDR2 reads SNEGSKA (reference sequence).

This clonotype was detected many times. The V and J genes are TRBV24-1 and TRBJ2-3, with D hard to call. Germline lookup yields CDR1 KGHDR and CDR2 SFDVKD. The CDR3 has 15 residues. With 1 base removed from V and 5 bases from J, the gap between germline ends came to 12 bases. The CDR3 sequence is CATSDFNPTGDTQYF. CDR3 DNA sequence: TGTGCCACCAGTGATTTTAATCCTACGGGAGATACGCAGTATTTT.

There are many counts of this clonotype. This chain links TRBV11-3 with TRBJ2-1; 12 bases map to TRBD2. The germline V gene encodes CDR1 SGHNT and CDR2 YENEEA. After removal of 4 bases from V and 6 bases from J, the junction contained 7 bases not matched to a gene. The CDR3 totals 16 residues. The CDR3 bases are TGTGCCAGCAGCTCCCTCACTAGCGGGGGGCCCAATGAGCAGTTCTTC. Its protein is CASSSLTSGGPNEQFF.

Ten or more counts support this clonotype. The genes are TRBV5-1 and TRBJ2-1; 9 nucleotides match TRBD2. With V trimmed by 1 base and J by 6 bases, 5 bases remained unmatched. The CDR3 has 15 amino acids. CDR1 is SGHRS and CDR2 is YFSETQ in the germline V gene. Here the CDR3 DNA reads TGCGCCAGCAGCTTGCTGGCGGGGGGGCTCAATGAGCAGTTCTTC. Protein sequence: CASSLLAGGLNEQFF.

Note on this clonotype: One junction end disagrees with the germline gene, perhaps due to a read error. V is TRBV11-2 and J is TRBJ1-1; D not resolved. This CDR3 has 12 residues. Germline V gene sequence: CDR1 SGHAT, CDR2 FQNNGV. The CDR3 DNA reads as TGTGACAGCAGCTTCGGAAACACTGAAGCTTTCTTT. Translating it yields CDSSFGNTEAFF. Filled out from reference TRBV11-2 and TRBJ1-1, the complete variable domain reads EAGVAQSPRYKIIEKRQSVAFWCNPISGHATLYWYQQILGQGPKLLIQFQNNGVVDDSQLPKDRFSAERLKGVDSTLKIQPAKLEDSAVYLCDSSFGNTEAFFGQGTRLTVV.

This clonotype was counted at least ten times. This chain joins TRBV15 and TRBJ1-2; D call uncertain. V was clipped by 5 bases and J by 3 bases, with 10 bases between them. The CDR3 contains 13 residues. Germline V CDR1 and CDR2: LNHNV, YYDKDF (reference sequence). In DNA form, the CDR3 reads TGTGCCACCAGCCCTCGTTTGGACTATGGCTACACCTTC. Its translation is CATSPRLDYGYTF.

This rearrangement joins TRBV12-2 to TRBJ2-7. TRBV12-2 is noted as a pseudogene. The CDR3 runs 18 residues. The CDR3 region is CASRLITTDYNFSYEQYF. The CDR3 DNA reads TGTGCAAGTCGCTTAATAACGACCGATTATAACTTTTCCTACGAGCAGTACTTC.

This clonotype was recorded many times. CDR3 protein: CSASSPGKSSYEQYF. The CDR3 nucleotides are TGCAGTGCTAGCTCTCCGGGGAAGAGCTCCTACGAGCAGTACTTC. The chain combines TRBV20-1 with TRBJ2-7; the D gene is possibly TRBD2 (5 bases). Germline CDR1 is DFQATT and CDR2 is SNEGSKA (reference sequence). This CDR3 has 15 amino acids. The ends were cut back, 3 bases at V and 0 bases at J, with 15 bases in the middle.

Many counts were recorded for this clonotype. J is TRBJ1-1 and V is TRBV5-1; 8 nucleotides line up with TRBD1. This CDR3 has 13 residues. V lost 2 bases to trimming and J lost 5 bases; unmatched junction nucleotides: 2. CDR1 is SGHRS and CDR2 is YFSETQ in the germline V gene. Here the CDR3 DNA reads TGCGCCAGCAGCTTACAGGGGGTGACTGAAGCTTTCTTT. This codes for CASSLQGVTEAFF. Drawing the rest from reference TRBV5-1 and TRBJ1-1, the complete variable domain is KAGVTQTPRYLIKTRGQQVTLSCSPISGHRSVSWYQQTPGQGLQFLFEYFSETQRNKGNFPGRFSGRQFSNSRSEMNVSTLELGDSALYLCASSLQGVTEAFFGQGTRLTVV.

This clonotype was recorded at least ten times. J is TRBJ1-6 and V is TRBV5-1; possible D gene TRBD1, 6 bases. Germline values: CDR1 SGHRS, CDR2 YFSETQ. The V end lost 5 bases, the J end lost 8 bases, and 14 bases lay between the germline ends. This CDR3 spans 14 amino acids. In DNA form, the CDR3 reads TGCGCCAGCAGAGGGGGTGCCCTGGATTCACCCCTCCACTTT. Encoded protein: CASRGGALDSPLHF.

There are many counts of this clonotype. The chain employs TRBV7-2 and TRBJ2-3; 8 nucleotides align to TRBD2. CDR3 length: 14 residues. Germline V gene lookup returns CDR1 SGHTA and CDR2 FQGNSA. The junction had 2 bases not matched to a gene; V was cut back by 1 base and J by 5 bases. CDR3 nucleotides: TGTGCCAGCAGCTTAGGCGGGGGGATAGATACGCAGTATTTT. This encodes CASSLGGGIDTQYF.

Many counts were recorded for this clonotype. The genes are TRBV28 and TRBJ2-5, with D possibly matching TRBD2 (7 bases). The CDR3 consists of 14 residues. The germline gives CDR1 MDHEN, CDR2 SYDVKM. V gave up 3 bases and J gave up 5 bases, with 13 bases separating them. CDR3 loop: CASSFRGGSETQYF. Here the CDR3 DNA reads TGTGCCAGCAGTTTTAGGGGGGGCTCGGAGACCCAGTACTTC.

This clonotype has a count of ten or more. For the CDR3, the DNA is TGTGCCAGTCACGCGGGCCTTTTCACAGATACGCAGTATTTT. It is translated as CASHAGLFTDTQYF. This rearrangement joins TRBV28 to TRBJ2-3, with D possibly TRBD2 on 5 matching bases. The CDR3 is 14 residues long. Germline V gives CDR1 MDHEN, CDR2 SYDVKM. Trimming removed 9 bases from V and 2 bases from J, with 15 bases in between. Full variable domain (rest looked up from reference TRBV28 and TRBJ2-3): DVKVTQSSRYLVKRTGEKVFLECVQDMDHENMFWYRQDPGLGLRLIYFSYDVKMKEKGDIPEGYSVSREKKERFSLILESASTNQTSMYLCASHAGLFTDTQYFGPGTRLTVL.

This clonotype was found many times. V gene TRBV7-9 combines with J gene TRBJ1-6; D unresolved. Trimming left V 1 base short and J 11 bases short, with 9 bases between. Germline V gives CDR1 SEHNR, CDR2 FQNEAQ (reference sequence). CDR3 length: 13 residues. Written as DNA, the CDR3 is TGTGCCAGCAGCTTAGGGGGTGGGGCACCCCTCCACTTT. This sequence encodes CASSLGGGAPLHF.